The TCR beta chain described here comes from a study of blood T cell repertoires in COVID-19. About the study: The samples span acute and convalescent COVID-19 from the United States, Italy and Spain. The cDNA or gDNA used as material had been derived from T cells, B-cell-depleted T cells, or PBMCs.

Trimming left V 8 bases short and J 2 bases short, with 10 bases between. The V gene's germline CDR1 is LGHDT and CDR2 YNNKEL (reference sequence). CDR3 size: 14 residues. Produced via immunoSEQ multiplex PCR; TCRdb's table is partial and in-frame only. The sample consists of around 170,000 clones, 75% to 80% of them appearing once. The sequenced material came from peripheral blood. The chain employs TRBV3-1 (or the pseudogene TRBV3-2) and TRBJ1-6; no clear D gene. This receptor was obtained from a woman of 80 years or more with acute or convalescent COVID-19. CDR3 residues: CASAVQAYNSPLHF. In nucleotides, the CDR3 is TGTGCCAGCGCCGTGCAGGCCTATAATTCACCCCTCCACTTT.